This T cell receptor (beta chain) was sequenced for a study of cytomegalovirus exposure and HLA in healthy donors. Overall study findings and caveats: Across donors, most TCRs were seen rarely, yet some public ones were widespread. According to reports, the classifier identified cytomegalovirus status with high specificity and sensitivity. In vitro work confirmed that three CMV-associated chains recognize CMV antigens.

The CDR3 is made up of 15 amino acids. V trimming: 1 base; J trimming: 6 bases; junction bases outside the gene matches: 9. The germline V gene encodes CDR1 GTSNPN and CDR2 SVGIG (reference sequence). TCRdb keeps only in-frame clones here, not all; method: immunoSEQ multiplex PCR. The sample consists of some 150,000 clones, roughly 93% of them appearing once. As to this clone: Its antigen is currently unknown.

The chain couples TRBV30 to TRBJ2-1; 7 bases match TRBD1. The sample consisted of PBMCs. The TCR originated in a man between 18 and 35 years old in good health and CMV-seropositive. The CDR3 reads CAWSAGGRGTNEQFF. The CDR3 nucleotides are TGTGCCTGGAGTGCCGGTGGCAGGGGGACCAATGAGCAGTTCTTC.